Below are 24 T cell receptor beta chains sequenced from a single sample in a study of human T cells and chemical hapten exposure. TCRdb itself ran the RACE reads through MiXCR, one entry per CDR3 protein. The sample has 84,000 or so distinct CDR3 sequences, roughly a tenth seen once. The time point was: patch test 1, 2 weeks after DPC sensitization. Sample treatment: therapeutic diphenylcyclopropenone sensitization with weekly scalp DPC. The starting material was whole blood, obtained in connection with sensitization to the hapten diphenylcyclopropenone (DPC). Receptors were obtained from a man aged 40-55 years with alopecia areata. Some clones in this sample may be carry-over from other donors' samples.

This chain connects TRBV24-1 to TRBJ2-2; D gene uncertain. CDR1 KGHDR and CDR2 SFDVKD come from the germline V gene. Between the trimmed V and J ends, which lost 1 base and 3 bases, there was a span of 14 bases. The CDR3 runs to 17 residues. The CDR3 here is CATSDFGLGKDTGELFF. The CDR3 nucleotides read TGTGCCACCAGTGATTTTGGGCTGGGAAAGGACACCGGGGAGCTGTTTTTT.

The V and J genes are TRBV19 and TRBJ2-7, with TRBD2 identical over 9 bases. Germline V gene lookup returns CDR1 LNHDA and CDR2 SQIVND (reference sequence). The CDR3 runs to 14 residues. The V segment lost 6 bases and the J segment 5 bases; nucleotides outside the gene matches: 8. The chain's CDR3 is CASSIRAGGHEQYV. CDR3 bases: TGTGCCAGTAGCATTCGAGCGGGAGGACACGAGCAGTACGTC.

This clonotype has a count of ten or more. The J gene is TRBJ2-1, the V gene TRBV6-2 or TRBV6-3, with 7 bases that match TRBD2. V dropped 6 bases and J dropped 8; count of bases not matched to a gene: 13. The CDR3 sequence is 15 residues long. Germline-derived CDR1 and CDR2 are MNHEY and SVGEGT. The DNA of the CDR3 is TGTGCCAGCAGAGAACCGGGAGGCTTTAGCGATGAGCAGTTCTTC. Translating gives CASREPGGFSDEQFF.

Only a few counts were recorded for this clonotype. V is TRBV20-1 and J is TRBJ2-5, with TRBD1 identical over 10 bases. The CDR3 length is 14 residues. V was clipped by 6 bases and J by 3 bases; unmatched bases: 7. Germline CDR1 DFQATT, CDR2 SNEGSKA (reference sequence). The CDR3 protein is CSAESTGGKETQYF. CDR3 coding DNA: TGCAGTGCCGAATCGACAGGGGGCAAAGAGACCCAGTACTTC.

This clonotype was seen a few times. The CDR3 reads CSVEARDRGTDTQYF. CDR3 nucleotides: TGCAGCGTTGAAGCCCGGGACAGGGGCACAGATACGCAGTATTTT. This chain joins TRBV29-1 and TRBJ2-3; 9 nucleotides align to TRBD1. Germline V gene sequence: CDR1 SQVTM, CDR2 ANQGSEA. The CDR3 length is 15 residues. V was clipped by 1 base and J by 1 base; unmatched bases: 3.

This clonotype was found a few times. The V call is TRBV28, the J call TRBJ2-4; D not certain. The V gene lost 3 bases and the J gene lost 0 bases, with 6 bases spanning the gap. CDR1 MDHEN and CDR2 SYDVKM come from the germline V gene. There are 14 residues in the CDR3. The CDR3 protein is CASSLGLAKNIQYF. The CDR3 DNA reads as TGTGCCAGCAGTTTGGGTCTAGCCAAAAACATTCAGTACTTC.

The V and J genes are TRBV14 and TRBJ2-7; 9 bases line up with TRBD2. The V and J ends lost 4 bases and 5 bases, in that order; junction bases with no gene match: 9. CDR3 size: 15 residues. Germline V gene lookup returns CDR1 SGHDN and CDR2 FVKESK. This CDR3 reads CASSPSSGTLHEQYF. The CDR3 DNA is TGTGCCAGCAGCCCCTCTAGCGGGACGCTCCACGAGCAGTACTTC.

The V call is TRBV27, the J call TRBJ2-5, with 9 bases identical to TRBD2. In germline, CDR1 is MNHEY, CDR2 SMNVEV (reference sequence). The CDR3 loop spans 15 amino acids. Trimming removed 2 bases from V and 3 bases from J; junction bases left unmatched: 4. The DNA for the CDR3 is TGTGCCAGCAGTTTAAGACTAGCGGAGGAAGAGACCCAGTACTTC. Its protein product is CASSLRLAEEETQYF.

This clonotype occurred a few times. This chain connects TRBV10-3 to TRBJ2-7; D is perhaps TRBD1 (6 bases). This CDR3 is 13 amino acids long. Germline CDR1 ENHRY, CDR2 SYGVKD. V lost 4 bases and J lost 5, with 12 bases in between. The DNA of the CDR3 is TGTGCCATCAGTGTACAGGGAAGGAACGAGCAGTACTTC. Translation gives CAISVQGRNEQYF.

The chain combines TRBV7-2 with TRBJ2-5; the match to TRBD1 covers 8 bases. The CDR3 runs 16 residues. In germline, CDR1 is SGHTA, CDR2 FQGNSA. Germline trimming cut 5 bases from V and 5 bases from J; bases unmatched to any gene: 13. The CDR3 loop is CASSASSQGASETQYF. Here the CDR3 DNA reads TGTGCCAGCAGCGCGTCCTCCCAGGGGGCGAGCGAGACCCAGTACTTC.

This clonotype was counted only a few times. This chain connects TRBV19 to TRBJ2-5; 8 bases match TRBD1. This CDR3 contains 13 residues. The V gene end was trimmed by 6 bases and the J gene end by 5 bases; junction bases not matched to a gene: 5. The germline CDR1 and CDR2 sequences are LNHDA and SQIVND (reference sequence). The CDR3 region is CASSGQGSETQYF. The CDR3 DNA follows: TGTGCCAGTAGCGGACAGGGATCCGAGACCCAGTACTTC.

This clonotype turned up a few times. This chain joins TRBV4-3 and TRBJ2-7, with 9 bases lining up with TRBD2. The length of the CDR3 is 19 residues. Germline-derived CDR1 and CDR2 are LGHNA and YSLEER. With V trimmed by 0 bases and J by 2 bases, 14 bases remained unmatched. This CDR3 is CASSQDSGASGKRPYEQYV. The CDR3, as DNA: TGCGCCAGCAGCCAAGATAGCGGGGCTAGCGGGAAAAGGCCCTACGAGCAGTACGTC.

The chain carries TRBV5-1 and TRBJ1-1; 8 bases align to TRBD1. V was pared by 0 bases and J by 11 bases, with 3 bases of the junction left unmatched. CDR3 length: 12 residues. Germline V lookup: CDR1 SGHRS, CDR2 YFSETQ. The CDR3 bases are TGCGCCAGCAGCTTGGGCAGGGGGCCCGCTTTCTTT. Protein: CASSLGRGPAFF.

The sample holds a few counts of this clonotype. At one boundary the junction diverges from the germline segment, which might be a read error. The chain couples TRBV18 to TRBJ2-4; 16 nucleotides align to TRBD2. The germline V gene encodes CDR1 KGHSH and CDR2 LQKENI. This CDR3 contains 19 residues. CDR3 sequence: CASSSGLAGGPLAKNIQCF. The DNA for the CDR3 is TGTGCCAGCTCATCGGGACTAGCGGGAGGGCCGCTAGCCAAAAACATTCAGTGCTTC.

This clonotype was recorded at least ten times. The chain is built from TRBV24-1 and TRBJ2-3, with D unresolved. There are 11 residues in the CDR3. V gave up 9 bases and J gave up 0 bases, with 3 bases separating them. Germline V gene data show CDR1 as KGHDR and CDR2 as SFDVKD. The CDR3, as DNA: TGTGCCACCCAGAGCACAGATACGCAGTATTTT. Protein: CATQSTDTQYF.

A few counts support this clonotype. The chain employs TRBV15 and TRBJ2-2, with 8 nucleotides matching TRBD2. CDR3 length: 15 residues. The V gene's germline CDR1 is LNHNV and CDR2 YYDKDF (reference sequence). Trimming removed 1 base from V and 7 bases from J; junction bases left unmatched: 5. CDR3 DNA sequence: TGTGCCACCAGCAGAGTAAGCGGGAGCGGCGGGGAGCTGTTTTTT. This codes for CATSRVSGSGGELFF.

This clonotype was seen ten or more times. The chain links TRBV24-1 to TRBJ2-7; TRBD1 matches 9 bases. The CDR3 length is 15 residues. Trimming cost V 3 bases and J 3 bases; bases outside gene matches: 5. Germline V CDR1 and CDR2: KGHDR, SFDVKD. CDR3 sequence (DNA): TGTGCCACCAGTGATGCGGGACAGGGAAACTACGAGCAGTACTTC. Amino acid sequence: CATSDAGQGNYEQYF.

This clonotype was seen more than once but under ten times. This chain connects TRBV6-2 or TRBV6-3 to TRBJ2-7, with D perhaps matching TRBD1 or TRBD2 (5 bases each). The V gene's germline CDR1 is MNHEY and CDR2 SVGEGT. V lost 0 bases, J lost 9 bases, and 12 bases lay in between. The CDR3 spans 13 residues. The CDR3 here is CASSYSQRGLQYV. CDR3 sequence (DNA): TGTGCCAGCAGTTACTCTCAGAGGGGTTTGCAGTACGTC.

This clonotype was picked up a small number of times. CDR3 loop: CASSASSGSPQETQYF. The CDR3 DNA reads as TGCGCCAGCAGCGCGTCTAGCGGGAGTCCCCAAGAGACCCAGTACTTC. This rearrangement joins TRBV5-1 to TRBJ2-5, with 10 positions matching TRBD2. V shed 4 bases, J shed 1 base, and the junction held 7 bases outside the gene matches. The CDR3 consists of 16 residues. From germline, CDR1 is SGHRS and CDR2 YFSETQ.

The chain combines TRBV20-1 with TRBJ1-1; 7 bases are a match to TRBD1. This CDR3 has 13 amino acids. Per germline, CDR1 DFQATT and CDR2 SNEGSKA (reference sequence). Losses at the gene ends were 2 bases for V and 4 bases for J; bases not matched to a gene: 4. This chain's CDR3 is CSARRGPGTEAFF. The CDR3 nucleotides are TGCAGTGCTAGAAGGGGGCCAGGCACTGAAGCTTTCTTT.

V gene TRBV21-1 combines with J gene TRBJ2-7; the D call TRBD2 from the table was never checked on the DNA. TRBV21-1 counts as a pseudogene. The CDR3 covers 14 residues. CDR3 in DNA: TGTGCCAGCAGCAAACGGACCCTCGGTTACGAGCAGTACGTC. Its protein is CASSKRTLGYEQYV.

The V and J genes are TRBV28 and TRBJ2-7; a weak D match, TRBD2 (7 bases). V was clipped by 3 bases and J by 0 bases, with 12 bases between them. The CDR3 has 15 residues. The germline V gene has CDR1 MDHEN and CDR2 SYDVKM. CDR3 sequence reads: CASSFGGPSSYEQYF. The CDR3 DNA is TGTGCCAGCAGTTTCGGGGGGCCGAGCTCCTACGAGCAGTACTTC.

There are a few counts of this clonotype. The genes are TRBV7-9 and TRBJ2-2; weak D call: TRBD2 (6 bases). The CDR3 loop spans 17 amino acids. V dropped 4 bases and J dropped 1 base, with 16 bases sitting between them. Germline values: CDR1 SEHNR, CDR2 FQNEAQ (reference sequence). CDR3: CASSSTPDSGNTGELFF. The CDR3 nucleotides read TGTGCCAGCAGCTCAACACCTGATAGCGGGAACACCGGGGAGCTGTTTTTT.

In its sample, this clonotype was seen many times. This chain connects TRBV18 to TRBJ2-3; D is unresolved. V dropped 1 base and J dropped 2 bases, with 13 bases sitting between them. The CDR3 contains 16 residues. Germline CDR1 and CDR2: KGHSH and LQKENI. The CDR3 DNA sequence: TGTGCCAGCTCACCACAGGAGTCGGCACTCACAGATACGCAGTATTTT. It encodes CASSPQESALTDTQYF.